Detailed here is one TCR beta chain. The target antigen is unknown. Healthy individuals of Caucasian origin from Russia, aged about 6 to 95, served as donors. With 6 bases clipped from V and 4 bases from J, the junction kept 12 bases outside the gene matches. Germline CDR1 and CDR2: DFQATT and SNEGSKA (reference sequence). The CDR3 length is 15 residues. This entry comes from a study of blood T cells in healthy people across ages. Next came a second PCR, run for about 6 to 11 cycles, which used a sample-barcoded 5' primer along with a J-beta primer mix. TCRdb analysed the 5' RACE reads with MiXCR anew, one entry per CDR3 protein. The sample shows 750,000 to 950,000 distinct CDR3 sequences, almost 30% of them seen only once. Regarding the study as a whole: Long-lived and aged donors differed, with more naive CD4+ cells and higher diversity in the long-lived.

Separately, the same data were catalogued under a study of T cells of mothers and their children. According to that study: None of the identified T cell clones proved to be persistent microchimeric clones.

The chain recombines TRBV20-1 with TRBJ1-2; 9 nucleotides align to TRBD1. The specimen sequenced was blood. This receptor was taken from a woman between 40 and 55 years old in good health. CDR3 nucleotides: TGCAGTGCACAACAGGGGGCCCTACTTGGCTATGGCTACACCTTC. This encodes CSAQQGALLGYGYTF.